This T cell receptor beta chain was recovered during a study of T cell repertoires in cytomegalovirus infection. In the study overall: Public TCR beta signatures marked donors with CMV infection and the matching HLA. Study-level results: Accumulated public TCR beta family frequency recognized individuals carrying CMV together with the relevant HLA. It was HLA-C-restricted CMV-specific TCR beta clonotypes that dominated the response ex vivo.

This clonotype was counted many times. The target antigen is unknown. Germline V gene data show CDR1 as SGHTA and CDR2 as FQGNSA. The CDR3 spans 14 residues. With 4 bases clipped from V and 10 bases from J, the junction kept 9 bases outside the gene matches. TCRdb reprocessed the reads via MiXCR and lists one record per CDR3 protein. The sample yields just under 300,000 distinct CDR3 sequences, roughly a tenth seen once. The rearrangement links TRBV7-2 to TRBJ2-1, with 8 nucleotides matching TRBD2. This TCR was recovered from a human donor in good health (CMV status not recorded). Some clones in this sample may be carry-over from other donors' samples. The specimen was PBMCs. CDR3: CASSSRTSWSEQFF. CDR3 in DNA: TGTGCCAGCAGCTCCCGGACTAGCTGGAGCGAGCAGTTCTTC.